Below, one T cell receptor beta chain is given with its context. The specificity of this receptor is unknown. Base qualities were left out, and no much larger clone turns up one base away. This sample was taken from a study of blood T cell repertoires in COVID-19 (dated by TCRdb to about 2020). Turning to the overall study: Collaborator samples came from the United States, Italy and Spain and covered acute and convalescent phases of COVID-19. The repertoires were released in a freely available public database meant as a resource for research on the immune response to SARS-CoV-2. Subjects who had been exposed to COVID-19, were actively infected with it, or had recovered from it provided the deeply sampled blood TCRbeta repertoires that made up the dataset. The samples were drawn from two sources: the first 160 participants of the ongoing ImmuneRACE study, and 1,000 to 1,500 subjects contributed by 6 global collaborators. Sample metadata almost always included a de-identified subject ID, COVID-19 status, age in years and sex. HLA class I and class II types, where available, came from metadata supplied by the sample provider rather than from assay-based typing. The material from the prospective study consisted of cDNA or gDNA derived from T cells, B-cell-depleted T cells, or PBMCs. General study outcomes and caveats: How much clinical and demographic metadata was included differed by source and by participant, and the metadata was provided uncurated.

TCRbeta CDR3 regions were amplified from genomic DNA using the immunoSEQ Assay, a bias-controlled multiplex PCR. From the authors' description of their analysis: The number of nucleated cells in each sample was estimated by amplification of reference gene primers within the assay. Sequence reads were collapsed and filtered to measure the absolute abundance of every unique TCRbeta CDR3 rearrangement. For each sample, productive Simpson clonality was calculated as the square root of Simpson's diversity index across productive rearrangements. Entries here come from immuneACCESS through TCRdb and include only in-frame sequences with V and J called. Some clones fail to appear in such tables; in the studies checked, an unresolved V gene covers under half of the shortfall, and the cause of the remainder is unknown. Clonal size and the V and J genes are those of that table, whereas D and trimming came from the DNA. The sample data list under 200,000 clones, and roughly 85% of these were observed just once. The ten largest clones take up about 5% of the sample.

The collaborating institutions used their own protocols to collect whole blood in K2EDTA tubes. For TCRbeta analysis, collaborators shipped samples as frozen whole blood, isolated PBMCs, or DNA extracted from either of those sample types. CDR1 and CDR2 are drawn from the germline V gene: LGHNA, YSLEER. The CDR3 spans 18 residues, from the cysteine through the phenylalanine. The DNA shown is the 54-base CDR3, in frame from base 1. V is pruned by 1 base and J by 0 bases, leaving 6 bases of the junction without a gene match. This TCR derives from a woman of 80 years or more with acute or convalescent COVID-19. The sequenced sample consisted of peripheral blood. The sequence is built from TRBV4-3 and TRBJ2-3, with 11 bases aligning to TRBD2. CDR3 region: CASSQGRTSGQSTDTQYF. The nucleotide sequence reads TGCGCCAGCAGCCAAGGCAGGACTAGCGGGCAGAGCACAGATACGCAGTATTTT.